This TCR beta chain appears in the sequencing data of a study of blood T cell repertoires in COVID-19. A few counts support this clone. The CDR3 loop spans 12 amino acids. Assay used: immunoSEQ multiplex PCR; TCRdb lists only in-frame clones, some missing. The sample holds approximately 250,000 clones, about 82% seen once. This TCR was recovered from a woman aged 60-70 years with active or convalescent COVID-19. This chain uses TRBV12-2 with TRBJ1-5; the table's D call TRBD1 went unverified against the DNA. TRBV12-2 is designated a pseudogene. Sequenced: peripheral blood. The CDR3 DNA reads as TGTGCAAGTCGTCAGTTAATCCGGCCCCAGCATTTT. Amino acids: CASRQLIRPQHF.